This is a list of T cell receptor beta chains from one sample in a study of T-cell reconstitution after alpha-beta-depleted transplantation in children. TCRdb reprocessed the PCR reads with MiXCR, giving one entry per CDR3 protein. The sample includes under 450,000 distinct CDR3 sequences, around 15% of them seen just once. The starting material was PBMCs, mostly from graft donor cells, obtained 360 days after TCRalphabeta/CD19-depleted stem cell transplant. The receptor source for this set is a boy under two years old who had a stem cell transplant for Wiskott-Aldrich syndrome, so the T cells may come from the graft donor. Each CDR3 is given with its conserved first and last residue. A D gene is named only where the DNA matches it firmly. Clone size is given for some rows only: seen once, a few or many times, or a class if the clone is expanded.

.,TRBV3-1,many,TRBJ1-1,CASSPRRTNTEAFF,TGTGCCAGCAGCCCCCGACGGACTAACACTGAAGCTTTCTTT
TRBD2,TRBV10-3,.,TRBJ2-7,CAISEFQETSGRYEQYF,TGTGCCATCAGTGAATTTCAGGAGACTAGCGGGAGATACGAGCAGTACTTC
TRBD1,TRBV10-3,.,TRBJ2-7,CAISINGGTGATYEQYF,TGTGCCATCAGTATAAACGGGGGGACAGGGGCGACCTACGAGCAGTACTTC
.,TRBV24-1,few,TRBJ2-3,CATRAGRASTDTQYF,TGTGCCACCAGAGCTGGTCGGGCTAGCACAGATACGCAGTATTTT
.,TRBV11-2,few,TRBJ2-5,CASSLVQGRGYQETQYF,TGTGCCAGCAGCTTAGTGCAGGGAAGAGGGTACCAAGAGACCCAGTACTTC
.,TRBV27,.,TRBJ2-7,CATCGVTGSNEQYF,TGTGCCACCTGCGGTGTGACGGGATCCAATGAGCAGTACTTC
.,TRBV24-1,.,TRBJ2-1,CATSVPPTGDGTYNEQFF,TGTGCCACCAGTGTCCCCCCCACAGGAGACGGGACCTACAATGAGCAGTTCTTC
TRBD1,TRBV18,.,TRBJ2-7,CASSPVQGAGEQYF,TGTGCCAGCTCACCGGTGCAGGGGGCGGGCGAGCAGTACTTC
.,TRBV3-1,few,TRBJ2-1,CASSQDQRVRGVYNEQFF,TGTGCCAGCAGCCAAGATCAAAGGGTTCGCGGGGTTTACAATGAGCAGTTCTTC
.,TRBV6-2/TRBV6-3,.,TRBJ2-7,CASRGPYFYEQYF,TGTGCCAGCAGGGGACCATACTTCTACGAGCAGTACTTC
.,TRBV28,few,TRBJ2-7,CASSHPPYEQYF,TGTGCCAGCAGTCATCCCCCCTACGAGCAGTACTTC
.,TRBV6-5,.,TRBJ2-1,CASSYEGVDEQFF,TGTGCCAGCAGTTACGAGGGAGTAGATGAGCAGTTCTTC
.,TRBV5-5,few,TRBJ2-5,CASSQPKGETQYF,TGTGCCAGCAGCCAACCAAAAGGAGAGACCCAGTACTTC
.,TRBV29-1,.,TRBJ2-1,CSVQRRALDNEQFF,TGCAGCGTCCAAAGGAGGGCCCTAGACAATGAGCAGTTCTTC
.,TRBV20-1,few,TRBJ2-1,CSARDKNDEWTGRLAGPNEQFF,TGCAGTGCTAGAGATAAGAACGATGAGTGGACAGGGCGGCTAGCGGGGCCCAATGAGCAGTTCTTC
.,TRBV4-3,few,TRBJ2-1,CASSQEVRLASYNEQFF,TGCGCCAGCAGCCAAGAGGTTAGGCTAGCCTCCTACAATGAGCAGTTCTTC
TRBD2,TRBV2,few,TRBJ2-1,CASSEPSGRTIRQFF,TGTGCCAGCAGTGAACCTAGCGGGAGAACGATTAGGCAGTTCTTC
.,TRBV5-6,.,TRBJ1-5,CASSRGVGNQPQHF,TGTGCCAGCAGCCGTGGGGTAGGCAATCAGCCCCAGCATTTT
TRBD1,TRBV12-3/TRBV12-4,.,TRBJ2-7,CASSLMGQGFYEQYF,TGTGCCAGCAGTTTAATGGGACAGGGCTTCTACGAGCAGTACTTC
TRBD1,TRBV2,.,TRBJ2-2,CASKLWTGETGELFF,TGTGCCAGCAAGCTTTGGACAGGGGAGACCGGGGAGCTGTTTTTT
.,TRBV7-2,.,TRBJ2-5,CASSGSRQETQYF,TGTGCCAGCAGCGGATCAAGGCAAGAGACCCAGTACTTC
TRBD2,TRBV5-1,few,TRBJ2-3,CASSVGAGGSTTDTQYF,TGCGCCAGCAGCGTGGGAGCGGGGGGATCAACCACAGATACGCAGTATTTT
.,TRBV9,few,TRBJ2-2,CASSVTVGLTGELFF,TGTGCCAGCAGCGTGACAGTGGGCCTCACCGGGGAGCTGTTTTTT
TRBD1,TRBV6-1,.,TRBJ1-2,CASRKLGTARGYTF,TGTGCCAGCAGGAAACTCGGGACAGCCCGTGGCTACACCTTC
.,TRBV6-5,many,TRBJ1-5,CASSYSKWGTGYQPQHF,TGTGCCAGCAGTTACTCGAAGTGGGGCACAGGTTATCAGCCCCAGCATTTT
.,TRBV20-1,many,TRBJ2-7,CSARNRAYEQYF,TGCAGTGCTAGGAATCGAGCATACGAGCAGTACTTC
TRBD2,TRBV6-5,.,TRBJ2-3,CASSYTTSGSTDTQYF,TGTGCCAGCAGTTACACCACTAGCGGGAGCACAGATACGCAGTATTTT
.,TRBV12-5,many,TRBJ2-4,CASGSLHVGKNIQYF,TGTGCTAGTGGTTCTCTCCACGTGGGCAAAAACATTCAGTACTTC
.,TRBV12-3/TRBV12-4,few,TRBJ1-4,CASSLVTVGSTNEKLFF,TGTGCCAGCAGTTTAGTTACAGTCGGGAGCACTAATGAAAAACTGTTTTTT
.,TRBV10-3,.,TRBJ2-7,CAILLPLGEQYF,TGTGCCATTCTCCTTCCCCTGGGCGAGCAGTACTTC
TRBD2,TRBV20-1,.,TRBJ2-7,CSARDALAGREQYF,TGCAGTGCTAGAGATGCCCTAGCGGGGCGCGAGCAGTACTTC
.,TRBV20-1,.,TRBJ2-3,CSAIHSGTRDTDTQYF,TGCAGTGCTATCCACTCCGGGACCCGCGACACAGATACGCAGTATTTT
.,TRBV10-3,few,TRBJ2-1,CAISDLNNEQFF,TGTGCCATCTCCGACTTAAACAATGAGCAGTTCTTC
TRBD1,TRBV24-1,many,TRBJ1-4,CATSDPGQGNEKLFF,TGTGCCACCAGTGATCCTGGACAGGGTAATGAAAAACTGTTTTTT
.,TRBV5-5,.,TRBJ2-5,CASSLPGPQAETQYF,TGTGCCAGCAGCCTCCCTGGCCCCCAAGCAGAGACCCAGTACTTC
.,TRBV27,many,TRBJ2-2,CASSKSGPGELFF,TGTGCCAGCAGTAAGAGTGGTCCCGGGGAGCTGTTTTTT
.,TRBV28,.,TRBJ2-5,CASTKVGQTETQYF,TGTGCCAGCACCAAAGTAGGACAGACGGAGACCCAGTACTTC
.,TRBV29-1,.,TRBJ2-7,CSVARGLVYEQYF,TGCAGCGTTGCGAGGGGGTTGGTGTACGAGCAGTACTTC
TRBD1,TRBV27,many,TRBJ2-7,CASSLGQVACYEQYF,TGTGCCAGCAGTTTAGGACAGGTCGCCTGCTACGAGCAGTACTTC
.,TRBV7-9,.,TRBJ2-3,CASSLGREPFRDTQYF,TGTGCCAGCAGCTTAGGACGGGAGCCCTTTAGAGATACGCAGTATTTT
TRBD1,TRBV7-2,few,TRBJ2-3,CASSSGQGRTEQYF,TGTGCCAGCAGCTCGGGACAGGGCAGGACAGAGCAGTATTTT
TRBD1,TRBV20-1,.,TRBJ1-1,CSAHNPGGITEAFF,TGCAGTGCTCACAACCCAGGGGGTATCACTGAAGCTTTCTTT
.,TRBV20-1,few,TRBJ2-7,CSARDHRAYEQYF,TGCAGTGCTAGAGATCACAGAGCCTACGAGCAGTACTTC
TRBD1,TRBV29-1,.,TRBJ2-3,CTIGRGRDTQYF,TGCACCATAGGTAGGGGGCGTGATACGCAGTATTTT
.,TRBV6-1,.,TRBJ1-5,CASSEARGQPQHF,TGTGCCAGCAGTGAAGCGAGGGGTCAGCCCCAGCATTTT
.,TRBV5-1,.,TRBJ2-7,CASSLDRDDEQYF,TGCGCCAGCAGCTTGGACAGGGATGACGAGCAGTACTTC
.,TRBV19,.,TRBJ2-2,CASSMSPVTGELFF,TGTGCCAGTAGTATGAGCCCAGTTACCGGGGAGCTGTTTTTT
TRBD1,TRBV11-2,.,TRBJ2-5,CASSLGVTGEKETQYF,TGTGCCAGCAGCTTAGGTGTGACAGGGGAGAAGGAGACCCAGTACTTC
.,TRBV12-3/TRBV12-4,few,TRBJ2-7,CASSSGIRQYF,TGTGCCAGCAGTTCAGGTATTCGGCAGTACTTC
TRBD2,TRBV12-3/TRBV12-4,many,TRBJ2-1,CASSFRGGNNEQFF,TGTGCCAGCAGTTTTCGGGGGGGCAACAATGAGCAGTTCTTC
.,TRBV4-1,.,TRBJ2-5,CASSQVGWETQYF,TGCGCCAGCAGCCAAGTGGGTTGGGAGACCCAGTACTTC
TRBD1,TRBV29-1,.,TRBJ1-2,CSTEQGAYYGYTF,TGCAGCACTGAACAGGGGGCTTACTATGGCTACACCTTC
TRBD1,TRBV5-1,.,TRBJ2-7,CASSLAGQGDEQYF,TGCGCCAGCAGCTTGGCGGGACAGGGGGACGAGCAGTACTTC
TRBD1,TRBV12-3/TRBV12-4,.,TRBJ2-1,CASSESRTGLFNEQFF,TGTGCCAGCAGTGAAAGCCGGACAGGGCTTTTCAATGAGCAGTTCTTC
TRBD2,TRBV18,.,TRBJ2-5,CASSPPPRTSGKKETQYF,TGTGCCAGCTCACCACCTCCGAGGACTAGCGGGAAGAAAGAGACCCAGTACTTC
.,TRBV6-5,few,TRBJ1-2,CASSYGQYYGYTF,TGTGCCAGCAGTTACGGACAGTACTATGGCTACACCTTC
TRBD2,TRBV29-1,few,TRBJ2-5,CSASAGVTETQYF,TGCAGCGCTTCGGCGGGGGTGACAGAGACCCAGTACTTC
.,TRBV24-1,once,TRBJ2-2,CATTDTNTGELFF,TGTGCCACGACGGACACGAACACCGGGGAGCTGTTTTTT
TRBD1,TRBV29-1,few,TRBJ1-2,CSVPGTGPPGTF,TGCAGCGTCCCCGGGACAGGCCCACCGGGAACCTTC